The sequence of this T cell receptor beta chain was determined in a study of T cell repertoires in cytomegalovirus infection. Germline trimming cut 7 bases from V and 7 bases from J; bases unmatched to any gene: 7. The CDR3 is 13 residues long. Germline V gene sequence: CDR1 SEHNR, CDR2 FQNEAQ (reference sequence). TCRdb redid the calling of the reads with MiXCR, one entry per CDR3 protein. The data hold hundreds of thousands of distinct CDR3 sequences, with approximately 25% observed a single time. Sample: CD8+ T cells from PBMCs. The sequence was collected from a human donor in good health (CMV status not recorded). Some clones in this sample may be carry-over from other donors' samples. J is TRBJ1-2 and V is TRBV7-9, with 9 bases that match TRBD1. CDR3 nucleotide sequence: TGTGCCAGCATCAAACAGGGGGCTGGTGGCTACACCTTC. Translated, it gives CASIKQGAGGYTF.